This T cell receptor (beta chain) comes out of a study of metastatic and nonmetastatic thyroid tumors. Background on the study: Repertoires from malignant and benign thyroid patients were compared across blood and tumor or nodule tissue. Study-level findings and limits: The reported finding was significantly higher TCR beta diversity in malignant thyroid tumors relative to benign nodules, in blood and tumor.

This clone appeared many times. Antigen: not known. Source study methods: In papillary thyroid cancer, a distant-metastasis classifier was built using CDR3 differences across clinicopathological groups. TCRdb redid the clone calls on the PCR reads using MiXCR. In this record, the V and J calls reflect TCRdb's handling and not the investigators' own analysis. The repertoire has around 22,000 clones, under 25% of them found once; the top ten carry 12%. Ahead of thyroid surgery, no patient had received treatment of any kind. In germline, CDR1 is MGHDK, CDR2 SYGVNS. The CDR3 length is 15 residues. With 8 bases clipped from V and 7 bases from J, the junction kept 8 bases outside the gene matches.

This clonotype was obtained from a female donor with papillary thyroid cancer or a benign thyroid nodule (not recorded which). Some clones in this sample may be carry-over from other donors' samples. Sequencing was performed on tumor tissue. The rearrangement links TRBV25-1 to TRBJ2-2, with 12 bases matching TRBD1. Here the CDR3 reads CASVPGTGGLGELFF. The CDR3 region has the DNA TGTGCCAGCGTACCCGGGACAGGGGGCCTCGGGGAGCTGTTTTTT.